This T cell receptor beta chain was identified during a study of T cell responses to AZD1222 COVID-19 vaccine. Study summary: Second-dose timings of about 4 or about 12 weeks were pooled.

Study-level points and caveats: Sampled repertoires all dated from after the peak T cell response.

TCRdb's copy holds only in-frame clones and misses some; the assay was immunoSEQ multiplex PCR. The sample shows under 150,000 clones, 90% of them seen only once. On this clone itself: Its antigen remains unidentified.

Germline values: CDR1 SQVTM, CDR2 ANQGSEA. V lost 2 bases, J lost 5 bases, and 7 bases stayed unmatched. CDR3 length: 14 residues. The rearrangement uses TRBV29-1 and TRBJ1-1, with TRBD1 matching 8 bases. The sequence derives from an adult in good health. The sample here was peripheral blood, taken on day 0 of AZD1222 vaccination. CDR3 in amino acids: CSVERGQGLTEAFF. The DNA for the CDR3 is TGCAGCGTTGAACGCGGACAGGGACTGACTGAAGCTTTCTTT.